This T cell receptor beta chain comes out of a study of T-cell memory formation after mild COVID-19. In TCRdb, the 5' RACE reads were re-called with MiXCR into one record per CDR3 protein. Of approximately 290,000 distinct CDR3 sequences in the sample, 15% to 20% were seen once. V was trimmed by 3 bases and J by 0 bases, leaving 8 bases between them. The CDR3 extends over 14 amino acids. CDR1 is SQVTM, CDR2 ANQGSEA, per germline. Sequencing used PBMCs or a T cell subset sorted from them (not recorded which). This clonotype was sampled from a man between 18 and 29 years old who had mild COVID-19 (a few samples of this study predate the infection). Cell type and time point are not known. The V and J genes are TRBV29-1 and TRBJ2-2; no definite D call. As DNA, the CDR3 is TGCAGCGTTGAGGTCGGGCCGAACACCGGGGAGCTGTTTTTT. Its protein product is CSVEVGPNTGELFF.